This TCR beta chain was captured by sequencing in a study of CD8 T cells in ankylosing spondylitis. The CDR3 has 15 amino acids. The germline V gene encodes CDR1 SGHVS and CDR2 FQNEAQ. V was clipped by 1 base and J by 6 bases; unmatched bases: 7. TCRdb re-derived calls from the 5' RACE reads in MiXCR, one entry per CDR3 protein. The repertoire holds about 360,000 distinct CDR3 sequences, with about 20% as singletons. This clonotype was sampled from a male donor with ankylosing spondylitis or in good health (not recorded which). The source material was blood, either unsorted or a sorted T cell fraction (not recorded which). The chain couples TRBV7-8 to TRBJ2-7, with 9 bases aligning to TRBD1. The CDR3 loop reads CASSLVPDRGGEQYF. CDR3 in DNA: TGTGCCAGCAGCTTAGTGCCAGACAGGGGGGGCGAGCAGTACTTC. Using reference TRBV7-8 and TRBJ2-7 for the parts outside the CDR3, the full variable domain is GAGVSQSPRYKVAKRGQDVALRCDPISGHVSLFWYQQALGQGPEFLTYFQNEAQLDKSGLPSDRFFAERPEGSVSTLKIQRTQQEDSAVYLCASSLVPDRGGEQYFGPGTRLTVT.